These 22 T cell receptor beta chains originate from one sample sequenced in a study of T-cell reconstitution after alpha-beta-depleted transplantation in children. Preparation of the TCRbeta library was carried out with unique molecular identifiers. TCRdb redid the calling of the PCR reads with MiXCR, one entry per CDR3 protein. Here the sample spans approximately 250,000 distinct CDR3 sequences, 9.7% being singletons. The sample in question was PBMCs from the stem cell graft donor, obtained from the stem cell graft. The receptors were sampled from a human donor who donated a stem cell graft to a child with SCID.

This clonotype was seen ten or more times. This chain connects TRBV7-2 to TRBJ1-5; no reliable D call. The germline V gene has CDR1 SGHTA and CDR2 FQGNSA. With 5 bases removed from V and 3 bases from J, the gap between germline ends came to 11 bases. This CDR3 contains 14 residues. As DNA, the CDR3 is TGTGCCAGCAGCCCGGACGGGGACAATCAGCCCCAGCATTTT. Its translation is CASSPDGDNQPQHF.

This clonotype appeared many times. The V gene is TRBV5-5, the J gene TRBJ2-1; D possibly corresponds to TRBD1 (5 bases). CDR1 SGHKS and CDR2 YYEKEE come from the germline V gene (reference sequence). The ends were cut back, 1 base at V and 8 bases at J, with 13 bases in the middle. The CDR3 spans 14 residues. The CDR3 bases are TGTGCCAGCAGCTTGTTGAAGGGGCGGCATGAGCAGTTCTTC. This encodes CASSLLKGRHEQFF.

The chain employs TRBV18 and TRBJ2-2, with a weak D call TRBD2 (5 bases). The CDR3 is 13 amino acids. CDR1 and CDR2 from the germline V gene are KGHSH and LQKENI. Trimming removed 8 bases at V and 2 bases at J, with 9 bases between. CDR3 nucleotides: TGTGCCAGCGTGGGAGCCAACACCGGGGAGCTGTTTTTT. Translating it yields CASVGANTGELFF.

This clonotype was seen many times. This chain connects TRBV5-1 to TRBJ2-7; possible D gene TRBD1, 5 bases. In germline, CDR1 is SGHRS, CDR2 YFSETQ. CDR3 size: 17 residues. V lost 1 base and J lost 0, with 17 bases in between. CDR3 loop: CASSLYQSGHFSYEQYF. CDR3 nucleotides: TGCGCCAGCAGCTTGTATCAGTCAGGACATTTCTCCTACGAGCAGTACTTC. Looking up the rest from reference TRBV5-1 and TRBJ2-7 gives the full variable domain: KAGVTQTPRYLIKTRGQQVTLSCSPISGHRSVSWYQQTPGQGLQFLFEYFSETQRNKGNFPGRFSGRQFSNSRSEMNVSTLELGDSALYLCASSLYQSGHFSYEQYFGPGTRLTVT.

This clonotype was detected ten times or more. This chain uses TRBV28 with TRBJ1-5; 8 bases align to TRBD1. Germline CDR1 reads MDHEN; CDR2 reads SYDVKM. The CDR3 runs 15 residues. Unmatched junction bases numbered 7, after V lost 2 bases and J lost 7 bases. CDR3 sequence (DNA): TGTGCCAGCAGTTTAATCGGACAGGGAGGGCAGCCCCAGCATTTT. Translating gives CASSLIGQGGQPQHF.

This clonotype was seen at least ten times. The chain carries TRBV7-9 and TRBJ1-1; D might be TRBD1 (5 bases). The germline CDR1 and CDR2 sequences are SEHNR and FQNEAQ (reference sequence). Trimming cost V 7 bases and J 1 base, with 13 bases left between them. The CDR3 consists of 14 residues. The CDR3 DNA reads as TGTGCCAGCAACCTCCCGGGGCAGAACACTGAAGCTTTCTTT. Its protein product is CASNLPGQNTEAFF.

This clonotype was detected ten times or more. CDR3 amino acids: CASSEGAGAQHF. The CDR3 nucleotides are TGTGCCAGCAGCGAGGGGGCAGGGGCCCAGCATTTT. This sequence joins TRBV7-8 and TRBJ1-5; the match to TRBD1 covers 7 bases. The CDR3 covers 12 residues. The V gene's germline CDR1 is SGHVS and CDR2 FQNEAQ. Trimming removed 5 bases from V and 11 bases from J; junction bases left unmatched: 6.

This clonotype was counted many times. The chain carries TRBV4-2 and TRBJ2-3; D gene unclear. Trimming took 4 bases from V and 3 from J, leaving 5 bases between them. The CDR3 covers 12 residues. Germline CDR1 is LGHNA and CDR2 is YNFKEQ. The CDR3 nucleotides are TGTGCCAGCAGCCGAGAGACAGATACGCAGTATTTT. Amino acids: CASSRETDTQYF.

Only a few counts were recorded for this clonotype. This rearrangement joins TRBV30 to TRBJ2-5; D possibly corresponds to TRBD1 (7 bases). The germline V gene encodes CDR1 GTSNPN and CDR2 SVGIG (reference sequence). The CDR3 runs to 13 residues. V gave up 5 bases and J gave up 1 base, with 11 bases separating them. The chain's CDR3 is CAWGRGAQETQYF. The DNA for the CDR3 is TGTGCCTGGGGCAGGGGGGCCCAAGAGACCCAGTACTTC.

This clonotype has a count of ten or more. V and J are TRBV20-1 and TRBJ2-6; D gene uncertain. Per germline, CDR1 DFQATT and CDR2 SNEGSKA (reference sequence). The CDR3 sequence is 12 residues long. Trimming took off 1 base at V and 3 bases at J, with 1 base between the two ends. For the CDR3, the DNA is TGCAGTGCTAGAGGTGGGGCCAACGTCCTGACTTTC. Its protein is CSARGGANVLTF.

This clonotype occurred a few times. The chain links TRBV15 to TRBJ2-4; D is perhaps TRBD1 (6 bases). CDR1 and CDR2 from the germline V gene are LNHNV and YYDKDF (reference sequence). V was shortened by 1 base and J by 0 bases, with 16 bases between the two germline ends. The CDR3 has 18 amino acids. CDR3 amino acids: CATSRVHRVSSAKNIQYF. In DNA form, the CDR3 reads TGTGCCACCAGCAGAGTTCACAGGGTCTCTTCAGCCAAAAACATTCAGTACTTC. The whole variable domain, remainder taken from reference TRBV15 and TRBJ2-4, is DAMVIQNPRYQVTQFGKPVTLSCSQTLNHNVMYWYQQKSSQAPKLLFHYYDKDFNNEADTPDNFQSRRPNTSFCFLDIRSPGLGDTAMYLCATSRVHRVSSAKNIQYFGAGTRLSVL.

This clonotype was picked up many times. The rearrangement joins TRBV12-3 or TRBV12-4 to TRBJ2-2; D is unclear. CDR3 size: 13 residues. The ends were cut back, 11 bases at V and 0 bases at J, with 10 bases in the middle. The CDR3: CAHRDTNTGELFF. The CDR3 region has the DNA TGTGCCCATCGAGATACGAACACCGGGGAGCTGTTTTTT.

This clonotype was seen ten or more times. A junction boundary mismatches the germline segment, possibly from a read error. The V and J genes are TRBV2 and TRBJ2-2; 8 nucleotides line up with TRBD1. Per germline, CDR1 SNHLY and CDR2 FYNNEI. This CDR3 spans 12 amino acids. The CDR3: CASSEVQGDLFF. The CDR3 DNA reads as TGTGCCAGCAGTGAAGTACAGGGGGACCTGTTTTTT.

Regarding this clonotype: This sequence may be a read error, since a much larger clone differs from it by one base. The CDR3 coding sequence is TGTGCCAGCTACCGAGCAGGGGGCTACGAGCACTACTTC. This translates into CASYRAGGYEHYF. V gene TRBV12-3 or TRBV12-4 combines with J gene TRBJ2-7; 8 bases align to TRBD1. The CDR3 runs to 13 residues.

This clonotype has ten or more counts. This chain links TRBV3-1 with TRBJ1-4, with D possibly TRBD1 on 6 matching bases. Trimming shortened V by 4 bases and J by 5 bases, and 20 bases separated the two germline ends. The CDR3 loop spans 17 amino acids. The germline V gene has CDR1 LGHDT and CDR2 YNNKEL (reference sequence). The CDR3: CASSPRAGVSGNEKLFF. CDR3 nucleotides: TGTGCCAGCAGCCCCCGGGCAGGGGTGAGCGGGAATGAAAAACTGTTTTTT.

This clonotype was recorded at least ten times. The chain couples TRBV28 to TRBJ2-7, with TRBD1 identical over 10 bases. This CDR3 region has 15 residues. Germline loops: CDR1 MDHEN, CDR2 SYDVKM. With V trimmed by 5 bases and J by 8 bases, 12 bases remained unmatched. CDR3 DNA sequence: TGTGCCAGCAGTCTTACTTCCGGGACAGGGGTTCAGCAGTACTTC. This translates into CASSLTSGTGVQQYF.

The table lists this clonotype with many counts. The rearrangement links TRBV7-2 to TRBJ2-5, with 9 bases that match TRBD2. The trim removed 0 bases at V and 2 bases at J, leaving 4 bases unmatched. The CDR3 length is 16 residues. From germline, CDR1 is SGHTA and CDR2 FQGNSA. The CDR3 bases are TGTGCCAGCAGCTTAGCGGTTAGCGGGGGACAAGAGACCCAGTACTTC. The encoded protein is CASSLAVSGGQETQYF.

This clonotype was recorded many times. V gene TRBV5-4 combines with J gene TRBJ2-7, with 7 bases matching TRBD2. The V gene's germline CDR1 is SGHNT and CDR2 YYREEE (reference sequence). The CDR3 has 15 residues. V trimming: 1 base; J trimming: 0 bases; junction bases outside the gene matches: 4. CDR3 in amino acids: CASSLPGRSSYEQYF. The CDR3 bases are TGTGCCAGCAGCTTGCCCGGGAGGTCCTCCTACGAGCAGTACTTC.

The table lists this clonotype with many counts. CDR3: CASSLVSGAEAFF. In DNA, the CDR3 is TGTGCCAGCAGCTTGGTCTCAGGGGCTGAAGCTTTCTTT. This rearrangement joins TRBV5-5 to TRBJ1-1; tentatively, D is TRBD1 (6 bases). V was pared by 0 bases and J by 6 bases, with 9 bases between. Germline CDR1 is SGHKS and CDR2 is YYEKEE (reference sequence). The CDR3 is made up of 13 amino acids. The full variable domain, rest sourced from reference TRBV5-5 and TRBJ1-1, is DAGVTQSPTHLIKTRGQQVTLRCSPISGHKSVSWYQQVLGQGPQFIFQYYEKEERGRGNFPDRFSARQFPNYSSELNVNALLLGDSALYLCASSLVSGAEAFFGQGTRLTVV.

This clonotype was seen more than once but under ten times. The chain is built from TRBV7-9 and TRBJ2-1; weak D call: TRBD1 (5 bases). Deletions cut 5 bases from V and 0 bases from J, with 14 bases between. The CDR3 is 16 residues long. CDR1 and CDR2 (germline): SEHNR, FQNEAQ (reference sequence). CDR3: CASSLLGVGSYNEQFF. CDR3 nucleotide sequence: TGTGCCAGCAGCCTCCTAGGGGTGGGCTCCTACAATGAGCAGTTCTTC.

Ten or more counts support this clonotype. This chain connects TRBV10-3 to TRBJ2-1; 9 bases align to TRBD1. The CDR3 runs 15 residues. Unmatched junction bases numbered 6, after V lost 5 bases and J lost 4 bases. The germline CDR1 and CDR2 sequences are ENHRY and SYGVKD. The CDR3 loop reads CAISITGQGYNEQFF. Written as DNA, the CDR3 is TGTGCCATCAGTATCACGGGACAGGGTTACAATGAGCAGTTCTTC.

The sample holds many counts of this clonotype. The chain employs TRBV20-1 and TRBJ2-7; 12 bases agree with TRBD2. The CDR3 has 13 residues. Germline values: CDR1 DFQATT, CDR2 SNEGSKA (reference sequence). The ends lost 5 bases at V and 2 bases at J; junction bases unmatched: 1. CDR3 sequence (DNA): TGCAGTGCTTGGACTAGCGGGGCCTACGAGCAGTACTTC. Translating it yields CSAWTSGAYEQYF.